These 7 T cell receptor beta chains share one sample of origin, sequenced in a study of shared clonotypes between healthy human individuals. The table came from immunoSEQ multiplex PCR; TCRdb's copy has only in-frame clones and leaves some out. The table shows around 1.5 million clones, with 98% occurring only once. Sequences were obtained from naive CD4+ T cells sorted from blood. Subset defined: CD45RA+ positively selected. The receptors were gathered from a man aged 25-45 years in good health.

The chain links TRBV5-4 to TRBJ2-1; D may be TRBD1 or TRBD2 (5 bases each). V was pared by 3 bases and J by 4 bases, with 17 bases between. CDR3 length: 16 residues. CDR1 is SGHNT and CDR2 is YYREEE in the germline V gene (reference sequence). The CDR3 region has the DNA TGTGCCAGCAGCTCTCCTGAGGGGACGGTGTACAATGAGCAGTTCTTC. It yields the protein CASSSPEGTVYNEQFF.

DNA of the CDR3: TGTGCCAGAAACAGGAGGGCCGCGGAAGAGCAGTACTTC. It translates to CARNRRAAEEQYF. J is TRBJ2-7 and V is TRBV2, with D possibly TRBD2 on 6 matching bases. The CDR3 extends over 13 amino acids. The V end was cut by 9 bases, the J end by 7 bases, with 19 bases between. Germline lookup yields CDR1 SNHLY and CDR2 FYNNEI.

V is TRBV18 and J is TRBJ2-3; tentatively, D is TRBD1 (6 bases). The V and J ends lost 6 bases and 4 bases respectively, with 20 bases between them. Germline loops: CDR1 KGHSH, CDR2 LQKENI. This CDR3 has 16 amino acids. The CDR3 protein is CASSRRTGTSPDTQYF. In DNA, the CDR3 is TGTGCCAGCTCCCGGAGGACGGGGACAAGCCCAGATACGCAGTATTTT.

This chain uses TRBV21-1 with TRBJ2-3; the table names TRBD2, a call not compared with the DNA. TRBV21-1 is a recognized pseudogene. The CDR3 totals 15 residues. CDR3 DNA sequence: TGTGCCAGCAGCCGATTTAGCGGGAGCACAGATACGCAGTATTTT. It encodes CASSRFSGSTDTQYF.

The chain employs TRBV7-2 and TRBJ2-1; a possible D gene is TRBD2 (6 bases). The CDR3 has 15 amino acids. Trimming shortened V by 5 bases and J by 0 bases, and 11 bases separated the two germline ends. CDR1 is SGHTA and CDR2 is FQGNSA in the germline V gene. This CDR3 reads CASSPGTFSYNEQFF. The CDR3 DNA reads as TGTGCCAGCAGCCCTGGGACTTTCTCCTACAATGAGCAGTTCTTC.

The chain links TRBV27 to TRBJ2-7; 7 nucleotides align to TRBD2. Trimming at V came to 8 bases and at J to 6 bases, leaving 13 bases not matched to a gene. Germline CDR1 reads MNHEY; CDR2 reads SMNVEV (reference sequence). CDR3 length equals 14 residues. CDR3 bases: TGTGCCAGCTCCCCCGGGACTATTCATCCCGAGCAGTACTTC. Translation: CASSPGTIHPEQYF.

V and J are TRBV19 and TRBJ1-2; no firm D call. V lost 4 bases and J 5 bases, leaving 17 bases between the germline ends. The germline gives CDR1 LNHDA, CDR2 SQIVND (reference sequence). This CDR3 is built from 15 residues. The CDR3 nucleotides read TGTGCCAGTAGTAGTTTACGGAGCCCGGGTTATGGCTACACCTTC. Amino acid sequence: CASSSLRSPGYGYTF.